The present entry profiles one T cell receptor (beta chain) with its context. This clonotype has a count of ten or more. Its antigen is not yet known. Per-base quality was not reported, and no clone a single base away is much larger than it. The time point label, read with the paper, signifies: longitudinal time-point 1 (baseline). For unsorted PBMC libraries, 2 million PBMCs were used after storage in RNAlater at -80 degrees C until RNA extraction. Peripheral blood underwent Ficoll-Hypaque density gradient centrifugation to isolate PBMCs, which were then cryopreserved in liquid nitrogen. The sample belongs to a study of neurological immune-mediated disorders (dated by TCRdb to the late 2010s). Study-wide context: Peripheral blood TCR-beta repertoires from HTLV-I-associated myelopathy (HAM/TSP) patients, multiple sclerosis patients and healthy controls were compared by UMI-based sequencing. The approximately 110 TCR-beta libraries included longitudinal samples, technical triplicates and paired sorted CD4+ and CD8+ T-cell subsets alongside PBMC samples. The cohort was made up of some 70 subjects, consisting of roughly 15 HAM/TSP patients, some 34 multiple sclerosis patients and around 20 healthy controls. Each longitudinal HAM/TSP and healthy donor was sampled at 3 time-points spaced at about 3-40 month intervals. What the authors observed across the whole study: TCR clonal expansion was highest in HAM/TSP patients and lowest in MS patients, with MS patients falling below even healthy controls. No identical CDR3 amino acid sequences were found to be shared among expanded clones across subjects, suggesting that TCR-beta repertoires were private in all groups.

cDNA was synthesized by template-switch 5'RACE using a primer carrying a 10-nucleotide random unique molecular identifier by which each TCR transcript was tagged. Every sequencing run covered 15-18 subjects and yielded more than 170 million TCR-beta sequences. The RNeasy kit was used to extract total RNA. Using the KAPA Real-time Library Amplification kit, TCR-beta VDJ regions were amplified with primers for the TCR constant region and the 5'RACE anchor. Sample indexes and Illumina adaptors were added in a first PCR, and a second PCR then increased library yield. After Ampure bead purification, the roughly 650 bp TCR product was size-selected on a 2% E-gel SizeSelection system. Library quality was checked on a Bioanalyzer, concentration was measured with Qubit, and libraries were quantified with the Kapa Library Quantification kit before pooling. Libraries were sequenced paired-end 2 x 150 bp on an Illumina HiSeq 2500. To increase sequence diversity, roughly 24-32% phiX was spiked into each library pool. In the paper's pipeline: Quality-filtered reads were processed with the UMI-based MiGEC pipeline, and over 90% of raw TCR sequences were removed by the MiGEC pipeline during error correction. VDJ genes were aligned to IMGT germline references, and each clonotype was defined by a unique CDR3 amino acid sequence together with V-J genes. Clonal expansion, Shannon diversity and CDR3 relatedness (CalcPairwiseDistances, ClusterSamples) were evaluated with VDJtools, and phylogenetic trees were built with CLCbio workbench. Clones with at least 8 unique UMIs were defined as expanded, with this threshold being based on coefficient-of-variation modelling across technical triplicates. In TCRdb, the public reads were trimmed at Q25 with fastp and aligned with MiXCR, with productive beta chains retained. Each CDR3 protein gets just one entry, which takes the most common genes and DNA from the rows behind it. TCRdb's processing, not the authors', yielded these V and J calls. The table for this sample lists tens of thousands of distinct CDR3 sequences; roughly 10% of them were counted only once. Clones ranked in the top ten supply 6.6% of the sample.

CDR1 and CDR2 are read off the germline V gene as SNHLY and FYNNEI. From cysteine to phenylalanine, the CDR3 is 14 amino acids long. Of all the DNA, just the CDR3 is kept, 42 bases in frame from base 1. V drops 8 bases and J drops 10 bases, leaving 21 bases in between. Sequencing was performed on PBMCs. This receptor was taken from a male donor with HTLV-1-associated myelopathy (HAM/TSP). The chain is encoded by TRBV2 joined to TRBJ1-5; the D segment cannot be called with confidence. For the CDR3, the sequence is CASSGGQVEGPQHF. The DNA sequence follows: TGTGCCAGCTCCGGAGGGCAGGTCGAGGGACCCCAGCATTTT.